A single sample is the source of the 17 T cell receptor beta chains below, sequenced in a study of blood T cells in healthy people across ages. Combining a sample-barcoded 5' primer with a J-beta primer mix, a second PCR ran for roughly 6 to 12 cycles. MiXCR was run by TCRdb on the 5' RACE reads, yielding one entry per CDR3 protein. Here the sample spans about 650,000 distinct CDR3 sequences, about 30% being singletons. The sequenced sample consisted of blood. The receptors stem from a woman of 80 years or more in good health.

In this sample, this clonotype turned up many times. This chain uses TRBV7-9 with TRBJ2-1; 12 bases fit TRBD2. Trimming removed 5 bases from V and 3 bases from J; junction bases left unmatched: 5. This CDR3 has 16 residues. CDR1 is SEHNR, CDR2 FQNEAQ, per germline (reference sequence). CDR3 residues: CASSLGLAGFYNEQFF. As DNA, the CDR3 is TGTGCCAGCAGCCTAGGACTAGCGGGGTTCTACAATGAGCAGTTCTTC.

This clonotype was counted between two and nine times. A clone one base away is much larger, so this may be a read error. The J gene is TRBJ1-2, the V gene TRBV12-3 or TRBV12-4, with D unclear. This CDR3 is built from 14 residues. This chain's CDR3 is CASSFGRNNCGYTF. In nucleotides, the CDR3 is TGTGCCAGCAGTTTCGGCAGGAACAACTGTGGCTACACCTTC.

This clonotype was seen only once. The chain uses TRBV20-1 and TRBJ1-1, with D unresolved. The ends were cut back, 3 bases at V and 1 base at J, with 9 bases in the middle. Germline V lookup: CDR1 DFQATT, CDR2 SNEGSKA (reference sequence). The CDR3 extends over 13 amino acids. The CDR3 region has the DNA TGCAGTGCTAGCGGGCAGCAGAACACTGAAGCTTTCTTT. This encodes CSASGQQNTEAFF.

This clonotype was detected a few times. A clone one base away is much larger, so this may be a read error. The V and J genes are TRBV6-5 and TRBJ2-5; D remains ambiguous. V was shortened by 4 bases and J by 4 bases, with 7 bases between the two germline ends. The CDR3 loop spans 12 amino acids. Germline V gene lookup returns CDR1 MNHEY and CDR2 SVGAGI. The CDR3 reads CASSSDLETQYF. DNA for the CDR3: TGTGCCAGCAGTTCCGACTTAGAGACCCAGTACTTC.

As to this clonotype: Possible read error: a much larger clone is one base away. Since no conserved phenylalanine or tryptophan closes the CDR3, a read error is the likely cause. V gene TRBV20-1 combines with J gene TRBJ2-3; 9 nucleotides align to TRBD1. V dropped 8 bases and J dropped 2; count of bases not matched to a gene: 5. The CDR3 runs 13 residues. Germline V gene lookup returns CDR1 DFQATT and CDR2 SNEGSKA (reference sequence). CDR3 DNA: TGCAGTCCCGGGACAGGGAACACAGATACGCAGTATGTT. Translated: CSPGTGNTDTQYV.

In its sample, this clonotype was seen a few times. The chain has TRBV28 and TRBJ1-5; 8 bases are shared with TRBD1. The CDR3 loop spans 15 amino acids. Germline CDR1 reads MDHEN; CDR2 reads SYDVKM. The junction had 6 bases not matched to a gene; V was cut back by 4 bases and J by 4 bases. Written as DNA, the CDR3 is TGTGCCAGCAGTTCAGGGGGCTCGGTGAATCAGCCCCAGCATTTT. This gives the protein CASSSGGSVNQPQHF.

This clonotype was recorded at least ten times. The V call is TRBV28, the J call TRBJ2-5; 10 bases line up with TRBD2. V shed 3 bases and J 1 base; nucleotides not matched to a gene: 5. The CDR3 contains 16 residues. CDR1 is MDHEN, CDR2 SYDVKM, per germline. The CDR3 is CASSFTSGGAQETQYF. CDR3 in DNA: TGTGCCAGCAGTTTCACGAGCGGGGGGGCCCAAGAGACCCAGTACTTC. The full variable domain, completed using reference TRBV28 and TRBJ2-5, is DVKVTQSSRYLVKRTGEKVFLECVQDMDHENMFWYRQDPGLGLRLIYFSYDVKMKEKGDIPEGYSVSREKKERFSLILESASTNQTSMYLCASSFTSGGAQETQYFGPGTRLLVL.

This clonotype was seen at least ten times. V gene TRBV5-1 combines with J gene TRBJ2-6; 7 nucleotides match TRBD2. The germline V gene has CDR1 SGHRS and CDR2 YFSETQ. Trimming removed 4 bases from V and 0 bases from J; junction bases left unmatched: 4. The CDR3 sequence is 16 residues long. The CDR3 sequence is CASSPERDSGANVLTF. In DNA, the CDR3 is TGCGCCAGCAGCCCTGAGCGGGACTCTGGGGCCAACGTCCTGACTTTC.

This clonotype was found many times. V usage is TRBV12-3 or TRBV12-4 and J usage is TRBJ2-5, with TRBD2 matching 7 bases. There are 16 residues in the CDR3. Germline trimming cut 5 bases from V and 7 bases from J; bases unmatched to any gene: 16. The DNA for the CDR3 is TGTGCCAGCAGTCAACTCGGGACGGACTGGGGGGGGACCCAGTACTTC. Its protein product is CASSQLGTDWGGTQYF.

The V gene is TRBV6-1, the J gene TRBJ1-1; D may be TRBD1 (5 bases). CDR1 and CDR2 (germline): MNHNS, SASEGT. V lost 1 base and J 1 base, leaving 13 bases between the germline ends. The CDR3 sequence is 16 residues long. CDR3 in DNA: TGTGCCAGCAGTGAAGACAGGTTTGTGTGGAACACTGAAGCTTTCTTT. It specifies CASSEDRFVWNTEAFF.

This chain joins TRBV7-9 and TRBJ1-1; a weak D match, TRBD1 (6 bases). V dropped 1 base and J dropped 1 base, with 10 bases sitting between them. Looked up from germline, CDR1 is SEHNR and CDR2 is FQNEAQ (reference sequence). This CDR3 contains 15 residues. The CDR3 loop is CASSLGGGGNTEAFF. The DNA of the CDR3 is TGTGCCAGCAGCTTAGGGGGAGGGGGGAACACTGAAGCTTTCTTT.

As regards this clonotype: Possible read error: a much larger clone is one base away. The chain joins TRBV20-1 to TRBJ2-2; perhaps D is TRBD1 or TRBD2 (5 bases each). CDR1 is DFQATT and CDR2 is SNEGSKA in the germline V gene (reference sequence). The CDR3 sequence is 17 residues long. The CDR3 here is CSTRDMERGLYTGELFF. The DNA for the CDR3 is TGCAGTACTAGAGATATGGAACGGGGCCTCTACACCGGGGAGCTGTTTTTT.

Comment on this clonotype: A much larger clone sits a single nucleotide away, making a read error possible. The rearrangement links TRBV6-5 to TRBJ2-1; the match to TRBD2 covers 7 bases. V gave up 0 bases and J gave up 10 bases; unmatched junction bases: 9. The CDR3 spans 15 residues. Germline V lookup: CDR1 MNHEY, CDR2 SVGAGI. CDR3 sequence (DNA): TGTGCCAGCAGTTACTCGACCGGGGGGAACTACGAGCAGTTCTTC. Translating gives CASSYSTGGNYEQFF.

As to this clonotype: This could be a read error, since a much larger clone is one nucleotide away. J is TRBJ2-7 and V is TRBV29-1, with D possibly matching TRBD1 (6 bases). V lost 2 bases, J lost 7 bases, and 21 bases lay in between. The CDR3 loop spans 15 amino acids. Germline loops: CDR1 SQVTM, CDR2 ANQGSEA. The CDR3 nucleotides read TGCAGCGTTGAACTGCAGGGGTCGAAAAACAATGAGCAGTACTTC. This codes for CSVELQGSKNNEQYF.

As to this clonotype: This clone may be a read error of a much larger clone one base away. J is TRBJ1-2 and V is TRBV7-2; D might be TRBD1 (5 bases). The CDR3 extends over 15 amino acids. Deletions cut 1 base from V and 5 bases from J, with 14 bases between. CDR1 SGHTA and CDR2 FQGNSA come from the germline V gene. The CDR3 sequence: CASSLVRGDRYGYTF. DNA of the CDR3: TGTGCCAGCAGCTTAGTTCGGGGGGATCGGTATGGCTACACCTTC.

This clonotype was counted only a few times. This chain connects TRBV27 to TRBJ1-1, with D possibly matching TRBD1 (6 bases). In germline, CDR1 is MNHEY, CDR2 SMNVEV (reference sequence). This CDR3 contains 18 residues. The V and J ends lost 1 base and 2 bases respectively, with 20 bases between them. In nucleotides, the CDR3 is TGTGCCAGCAGTTTATTTTTGGGGGCCCCACCTTCTAACACTGAAGCTTTCTTT. Protein: CASSLFLGAPPSNTEAFF.

The CDR3 protein is CSARTLAGRGETQYF. The CDR3 coding sequence is TGCAGTGCTAGAACACTAGCGGGGAGGGGAGAGACCCAGTACTTC. This sequence joins TRBV20-1 and TRBJ2-5; the match to TRBD2 covers 10 bases. V lost 2 bases, J lost 4 bases, and 7 bases stayed unmatched. Germline CDR1 DFQATT, CDR2 SNEGSKA (reference sequence). The CDR3 consists of 15 residues.